A single T cell receptor (beta chain) is shown here with its context. This sample is drawn from a study of early T cells in non-severe SARS-CoV-2 infection. TCRdb redid the calling of the 5' RACE reads with MiXCR, one entry per CDR3 protein. The sample gives roughly 93,000 distinct CDR3 sequences, 14% to 15% of which show up once; approximately 0.54% is in the top ten. The length of the CDR3 is 16 residues. V dropped 1 base and J dropped 3 bases, with 12 bases sitting between them. Germline V CDR1 and CDR2: MNHNY, SVGAGI (reference sequence). J is TRBJ1-4 and V is TRBV6-6, with TRBD1 as a possible D gene (5 bases). Sequenced input: whole blood. The clonotype comes from an adult who was a healthcare worker with PCR-confirmed SARS-CoV-2 infection or an uninfected control (not recorded which). As DNA, the CDR3 is TGTGCCAGCAGTTACTGGACTGACAGCCCTAATGAAAAACTGTTTTTT. Its translation: CASSYWTDSPNEKLFF.